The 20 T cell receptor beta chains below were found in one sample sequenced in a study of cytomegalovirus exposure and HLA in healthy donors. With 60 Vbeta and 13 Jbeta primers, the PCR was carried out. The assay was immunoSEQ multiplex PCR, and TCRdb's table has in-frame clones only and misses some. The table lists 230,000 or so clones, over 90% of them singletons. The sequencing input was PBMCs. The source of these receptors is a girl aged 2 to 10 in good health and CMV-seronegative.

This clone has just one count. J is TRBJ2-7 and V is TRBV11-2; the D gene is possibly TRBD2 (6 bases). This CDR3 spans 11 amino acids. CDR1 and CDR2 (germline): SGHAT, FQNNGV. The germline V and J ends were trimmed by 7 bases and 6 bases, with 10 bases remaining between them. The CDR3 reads CASTLGGEQYF. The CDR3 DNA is TGTGCCAGCACCCTGGGAGGCGAGCAGTACTTC.

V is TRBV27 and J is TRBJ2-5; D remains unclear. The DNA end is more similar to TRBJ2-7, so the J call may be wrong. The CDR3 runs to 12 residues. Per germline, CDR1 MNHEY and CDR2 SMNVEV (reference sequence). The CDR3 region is CASSSHHSEQYF. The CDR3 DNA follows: TGTGCCAGCAGTTCTCATCACTCCGAGCAGTACTTC.

The CDR3 reads CASSSFRTLSSYNEQFF. CDR3 in DNA: TGTGCCAGCAGCTCTTTCCGGACTCTTAGCTCCTACAATGAGCAGTTCTTC. The chain links TRBV5-6 to TRBJ2-1; a possible D gene is TRBD2 (5 bases). V shed 3 bases and J shed 0 bases, with 16 bases lying between them. The CDR3 spans 17 residues. Germline V gene lookup returns CDR1 SGHDT and CDR2 YYEEEE.

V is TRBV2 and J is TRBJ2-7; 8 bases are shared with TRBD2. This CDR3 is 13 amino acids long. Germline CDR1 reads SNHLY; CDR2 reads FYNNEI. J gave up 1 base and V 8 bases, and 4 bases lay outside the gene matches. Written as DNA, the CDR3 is TGTGCCAGCGGGACTAGGGCTTCCTACGAGCAGTACTTC. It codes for CASGTRASYEQYF.

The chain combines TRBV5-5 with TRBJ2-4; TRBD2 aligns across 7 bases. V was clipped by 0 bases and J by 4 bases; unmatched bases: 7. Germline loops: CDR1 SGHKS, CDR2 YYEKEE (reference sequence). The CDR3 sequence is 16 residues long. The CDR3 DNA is TGTGCCAGCAGCTTGGTATCGCAGGGAGGGAAAAACATTCAGTACTTC. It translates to CASSLVSQGGKNIQYF.

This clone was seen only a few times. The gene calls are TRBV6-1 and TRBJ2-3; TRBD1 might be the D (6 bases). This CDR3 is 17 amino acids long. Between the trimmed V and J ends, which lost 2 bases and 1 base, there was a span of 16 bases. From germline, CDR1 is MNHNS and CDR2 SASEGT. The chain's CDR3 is CASSERTGWGGTDTQYF. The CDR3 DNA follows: TGTGCCAGCAGTGAAAGAACAGGGTGGGGAGGCACAGATACGCAGTATTTT.

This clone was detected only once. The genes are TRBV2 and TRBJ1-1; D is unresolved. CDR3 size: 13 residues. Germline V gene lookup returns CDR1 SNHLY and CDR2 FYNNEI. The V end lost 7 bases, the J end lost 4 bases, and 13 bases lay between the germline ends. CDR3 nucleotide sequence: TGTGCCAGCAAACGGGAGGGCGGCACTGAAGCTTTCTTT. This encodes CASKREGGTEAFF.

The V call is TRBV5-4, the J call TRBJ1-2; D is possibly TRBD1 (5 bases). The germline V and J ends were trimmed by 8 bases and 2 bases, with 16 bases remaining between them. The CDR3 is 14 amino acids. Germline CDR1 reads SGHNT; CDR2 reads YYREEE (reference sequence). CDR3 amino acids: CARLQEGENYGYTF. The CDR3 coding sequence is TGTGCCAGACTACAGGAGGGAGAGAACTATGGCTACACCTTC.

The CDR3 DNA is TGTGCCAGCAGCTTAGTAGGGGCTTTGAATAACTATGGCTACACCTTC. This encodes CASSLVGALNNYGYTF. V is TRBV7-9 and J is TRBJ1-2; D is perhaps TRBD1 (5 bases). Trimming left V 1 base short and J 1 base short, with 13 bases between. CDR3 length equals 16 residues. From germline, CDR1 is SEHNR and CDR2 FQNEAQ (reference sequence).

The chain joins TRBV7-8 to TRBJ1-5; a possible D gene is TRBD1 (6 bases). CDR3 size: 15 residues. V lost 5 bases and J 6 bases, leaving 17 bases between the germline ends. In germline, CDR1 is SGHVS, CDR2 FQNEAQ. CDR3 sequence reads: CASSIGSGVGQPQHF. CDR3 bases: TGTGCCAGCAGCATTGGTTCAGGGGTGGGTCAGCCCCAGCATTTT.

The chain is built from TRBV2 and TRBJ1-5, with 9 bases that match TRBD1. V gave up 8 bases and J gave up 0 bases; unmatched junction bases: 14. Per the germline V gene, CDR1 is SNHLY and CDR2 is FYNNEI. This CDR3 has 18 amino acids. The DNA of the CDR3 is TGTGCCAGCTCCACATCCGGGACAGGGTTATATAGCAATCAGCCCCAGCATTTT. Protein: CASSTSGTGLYSNQPQHF.

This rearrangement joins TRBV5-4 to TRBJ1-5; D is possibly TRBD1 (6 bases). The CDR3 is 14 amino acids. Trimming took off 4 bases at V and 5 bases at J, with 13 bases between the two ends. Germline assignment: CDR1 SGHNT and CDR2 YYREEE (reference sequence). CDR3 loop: CASSLGGRDQPQHF. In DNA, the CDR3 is TGTGCCAGCAGCCTAGGGGGGAGGGATCAGCCCCAGCATTTT.

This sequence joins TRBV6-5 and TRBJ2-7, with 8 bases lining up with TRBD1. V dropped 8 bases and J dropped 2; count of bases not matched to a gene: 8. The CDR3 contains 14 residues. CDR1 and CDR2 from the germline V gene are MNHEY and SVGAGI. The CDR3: CASRDRGLAYEQYF. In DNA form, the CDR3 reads TGTGCCAGCCGAGACAGGGGCCTGGCCTACGAGCAGTACTTC.

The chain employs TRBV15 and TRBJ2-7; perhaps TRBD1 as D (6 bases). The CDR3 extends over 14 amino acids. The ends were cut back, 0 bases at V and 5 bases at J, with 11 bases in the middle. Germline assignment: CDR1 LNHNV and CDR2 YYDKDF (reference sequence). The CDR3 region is CATSRDGTINEQYF. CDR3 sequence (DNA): TGTGCCACCAGCAGAGACGGGACAATCAACGAGCAGTACTTC.

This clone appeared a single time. For the CDR3, the DNA is TGTGCCAGCAGCTCCGCCAGCGGACTGGGGGCTTTCTTT. Amino acids: CASSSASGLGAFF. The chain employs TRBV7-2 and TRBJ1-1; D unclear. Germline V gene sequence: CDR1 SGHTA, CDR2 FQGNSA. CDR3 size: 13 residues. Trimming took off 4 bases at V and 11 bases at J, with 17 bases between the two ends.

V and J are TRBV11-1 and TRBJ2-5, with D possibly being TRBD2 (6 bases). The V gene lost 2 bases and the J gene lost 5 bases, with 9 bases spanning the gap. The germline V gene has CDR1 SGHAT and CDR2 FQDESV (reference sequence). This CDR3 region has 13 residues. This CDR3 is CASSLQTSETQYF. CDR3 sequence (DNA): TGTGCCAGCAGCTTACAGACTAGTGAGACCCAGTACTTC.

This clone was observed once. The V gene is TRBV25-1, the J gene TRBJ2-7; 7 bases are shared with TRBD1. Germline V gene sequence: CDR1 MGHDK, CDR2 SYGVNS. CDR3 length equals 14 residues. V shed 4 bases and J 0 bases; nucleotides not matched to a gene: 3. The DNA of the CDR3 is TGTGCCAGCAGTGCATGGGACAGCTCCTACGAGCAGTACTTC. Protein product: CASSAWDSSYEQYF.

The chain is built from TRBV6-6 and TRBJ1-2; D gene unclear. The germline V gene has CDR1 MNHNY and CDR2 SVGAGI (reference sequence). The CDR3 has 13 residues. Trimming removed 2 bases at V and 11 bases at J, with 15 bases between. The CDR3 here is CASSYPGERRYTF. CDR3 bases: TGTGCCAGCAGTTACCCCGGGGAAAGAAGGTACACCTTC.

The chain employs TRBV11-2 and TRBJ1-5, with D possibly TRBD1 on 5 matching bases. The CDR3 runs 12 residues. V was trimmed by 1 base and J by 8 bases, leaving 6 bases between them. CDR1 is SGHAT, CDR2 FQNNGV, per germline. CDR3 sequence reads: CASSLGGEPQHF. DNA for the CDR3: TGTGCCAGCAGCTTAGGGGGGGAGCCCCAGCATTTT. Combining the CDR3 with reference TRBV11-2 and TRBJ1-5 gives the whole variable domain EAGVAQSPRYKIIEKRQSVAFWCNPISGHATLYWYQQILGQGPKLLIQFQNNGVVDDSQLPKDRFSAERLKGVDSTLKIQPAKLEDSAVYLCASSLGGEPQHFGDGTRLSIL.

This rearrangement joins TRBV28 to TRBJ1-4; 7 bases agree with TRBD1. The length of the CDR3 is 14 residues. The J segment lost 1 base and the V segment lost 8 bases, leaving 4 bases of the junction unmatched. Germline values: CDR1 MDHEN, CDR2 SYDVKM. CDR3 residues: CASRDRGTNEKLFF. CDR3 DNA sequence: TGTGCCAGCCGGGACAGAGGAACTAATGAAAAACTGTTTTTT. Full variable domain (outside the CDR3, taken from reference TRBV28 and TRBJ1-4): DVKVTQSSRYLVKRTGEKVFLECVQDMDHENMFWYRQDPGLGLRLIYFSYDVKMKEKGDIPEGYSVSREKKERFSLILESASTNQTSMYLCASRDRGTNEKLFFGSGTQLSVL.